One and the same sample provided the 24 T cell receptor beta chains below, sequenced in a study of CD8 T cells in ankylosing spondylitis. Notes on the study in general: A TCR beta motif made of about 8 highly homologous variants seemed typical of ankylosing spondylitis blood.

The antigens these receptors bind are not known. From the 5' RACE reads, TCRdb called clonotypes with MiXCR, one entry per CDR3 protein. Of hundreds of thousands of distinct CDR3 sequences in the sample, 25% to 30% were seen once. The specimen was blood, either unsorted or a sorted T cell fraction (not recorded which). The receptors were gathered from a male donor with ankylosing spondylitis.

This chain uses TRBV5-1 with TRBJ1-1, with 8 bases identical to TRBD1. Germline values: CDR1 SGHRS, CDR2 YFSETQ. The CDR3 has 16 amino acids. V trimming: 4 bases; J trimming: 4 bases; junction bases outside the gene matches: 12. CDR3: CASSVGTGLGGTEAFF. CDR3 coding DNA: TGCGCCAGCAGCGTCGGGACAGGACTGGGGGGCACTGAAGCTTTCTTT.

The chain employs TRBV18 and TRBJ1-1; 8 nucleotides align to TRBD1. Losses at the gene ends were 2 bases for V and 3 bases for J; bases not matched to a gene: 2. Germline V gene lookup returns CDR1 KGHSH and CDR2 LQKENI. The CDR3 contains 14 residues. The CDR3 loop is CASSPTGGDTEAFF. The CDR3 DNA is TGTGCCAGCTCACCAACAGGGGGGGACACTGAAGCTTTCTTT.

The chain joins TRBV6-6 to TRBJ1-2, with 7 bases matching TRBD1. Germline lookup yields CDR1 MNHNY and CDR2 SVGAGI (reference sequence). Trimming removed 6 bases from V and 4 bases from J; junction bases left unmatched: 2. There are 12 residues in the CDR3. The CDR3, as DNA: TGTGCCAGCAGCGACAGGGTCTATGGCTACACCTTC. Amino acid sequence: CASSDRVYGYTF.

J is TRBJ1-1 and V is TRBV7-8, with a weak D call TRBD1 (5 bases). Germline CDR1 is SGHVS and CDR2 is FQNEAQ. The CDR3 covers 15 residues. The V end lost 7 bases, the J end lost 5 bases, and 20 bases lay between the germline ends. CDR3 in DNA: TGTGCCAGCACCCAAAACGGAGGGGAGGCTACTGAAGCTTTCTTT. It codes for CASTQNGGEATEAFF.

The chain combines TRBV20-1 with TRBJ2-1; TRBD2 agrees at 11 bases. This CDR3 is built from 15 residues. Trimming at V came to 0 bases and at J to 4 bases, leaving 2 bases not matched to a gene. CDR1 is DFQATT, CDR2 SNEGSKA, per germline (reference sequence). CDR3 loop: CSARDGTSGYNEQFF. The CDR3 DNA is TGCAGTGCTAGAGATGGGACTAGCGGATACAATGAGCAGTTCTTC.

This clonotype was observed a handful of times. The chain employs TRBV6-5 and TRBJ2-1; TRBD2 matches 9 bases. There are 16 residues in the CDR3. Trimming at V came to 1 base and at J to 2 bases, leaving 3 bases not matched to a gene. Germline V gives CDR1 MNHEY, CDR2 SVGAGI. CDR3 amino acids: CASSYWVAGAYNEQFF. In DNA, the CDR3 is TGTGCCAGCAGTTACTGGGTAGCGGGAGCCTACAATGAGCAGTTCTTC.

This clonotype turned up a few times. The chain joins TRBV6-1 to TRBJ1-2; tentatively, D is TRBD1 (6 bases). CDR1 MNHNS and CDR2 SASEGT come from the germline V gene. V gave up 3 bases and J gave up 3 bases, with 11 bases separating them. The CDR3 consists of 14 residues. In nucleotides, the CDR3 is TGTGCCAGCAGTGACAGGGGTGGAGACTATGGCTACACCTTC. Its protein product is CASSDRGGDYGYTF.

This clonotype has just a few counts. The genes are TRBV6-1 and TRBJ1-2; D uncertain. The V end was cut by 0 bases, the J end by 3 bases, with 14 bases between. The CDR3 runs to 16 residues. The germline V gene has CDR1 MNHNS and CDR2 SASEGT. As DNA, the CDR3 is TGTGCCAGCAGTGAAGCACGGGCAGCAGCCCACTATGGCTACACCTTC. Residues: CASSEARAAAHYGYTF.

This clonotype appeared a few times. The V call is TRBV5-1, the J call TRBJ2-1; 12 bases are a match to TRBD2. Germline V gene lookup returns CDR1 SGHRS and CDR2 YFSETQ. V was pared by 4 bases and J by 5 bases, with 4 bases of the junction left unmatched. The CDR3 has 15 amino acids. The CDR3 sequence is CASSRRTSGNNEQFF. CDR3 bases: TGCGCCAGCAGCCGGAGGACTAGCGGGAACAATGAGCAGTTCTTC.

This chain links TRBV11-1 with TRBJ2-4, with D possibly being TRBD1 (5 bases). Trimming removed 4 bases at V and 0 bases at J, with 19 bases between. The CDR3 is 18 amino acids. Germline V gene data show CDR1 as SGHAT and CDR2 as FQDESV (reference sequence). CDR3 amino acids: CASSWGGPKAGAKNIQYF. CDR3 nucleotides: TGTGCCAGCAGCTGGGGCGGCCCAAAGGCTGGAGCCAAAAACATTCAGTACTTC.

This clonotype was recorded a few times. The chain couples TRBV2 to TRBJ2-1; 10 nucleotides align to TRBD2. V was pared by 5 bases and J by 7 bases, with 5 bases of the junction left unmatched. CDR3 length: 14 amino acids. Germline loops: CDR1 SNHLY, CDR2 FYNNEI. CDR3 sequence: CASSFGLAENEQFF. The DNA of the CDR3 is TGTGCCAGCAGTTTCGGACTAGCGGAAAATGAGCAGTTCTTC.

The chain uses TRBV5-1 and TRBJ2-6, with D perhaps TRBD1 (6 bases). Germline lookup yields CDR1 SGHRS and CDR2 YFSETQ. The CDR3 sequence is 13 residues long. The V end was cut by 7 bases, the J end by 4 bases, with 9 bases between. CDR3 DNA sequence: TGCGCCAGCGGGACAACGGGGGCCAACGTCCTGACTTTC. Translating gives CASGTTGANVLTF.

This clonotype was observed once. CDR3 in amino acids: CSASRAGGGRYTF. The DNA for the CDR3 is TGCAGTGCTAGTCGGGCAGGGGGCGGTAGGTACACCTTC. The V and J genes are TRBV20-1 and TRBJ1-2; 8 bases fit TRBD1. V shed 3 bases and J 11 bases; nucleotides not matched to a gene: 11. Germline CDR1 and CDR2: DFQATT and SNEGSKA (reference sequence). The CDR3 is 13 amino acids.

This clonotype was seen a few times. As DNA, the CDR3 is TGTGCCAGCAGCCAAGATCAAGGGGACTTAAACACCGGGGAGCTGTTTTTT. This encodes CASSQDQGDLNTGELFF. The chain has TRBV4-2 and TRBJ2-2; a possible D gene is TRBD2 (6 bases). CDR1 and CDR2 from the germline V gene are LGHNA and YNFKEQ. Deletions cut 0 bases from V and 2 bases from J, with 13 bases between. CDR3 length: 17 residues.

The CDR3 here is CASSTRVPYEQYV. In nucleotides, the CDR3 is TGTGCCAGCAGCACCAGGGTTCCCTACGAGCAGTACGTC. V and J are TRBV7-8 and TRBJ2-7, with D tentatively TRBD1 (5 bases). V lost 5 bases to trimming and J lost 2 bases, with 10 bases between them. The germline V gene encodes CDR1 SGHVS and CDR2 FQNEAQ. The CDR3 is 13 amino acids.

The table lists this clonotype with a few counts. The gene calls are TRBV20-1 and TRBJ2-1; D ambiguous. The CDR3 consists of 14 residues. Trimming took 0 bases from V and 4 from J, leaving 10 bases between them. Germline V lookup: CDR1 DFQATT, CDR2 SNEGSKA (reference sequence). CDR3 region: CSARETKTYNEQFF. The CDR3 region has the DNA TGCAGTGCTAGAGAAACTAAGACTTACAATGAGCAGTTCTTC.

This clonotype came up a few times. J is TRBJ1-2 and V is TRBV18; D is unclear. Trimming shortened V by 4 bases and J by 0 bases, and 12 bases separated the two germline ends. The CDR3 contains 15 residues. Germline assignment: CDR1 KGHSH and CDR2 LQKENI. CDR3 in amino acids: CASSRPEASNYGYTF. In nucleotides, the CDR3 is TGTGCCAGCTCACGACCCGAGGCATCTAACTATGGCTACACCTTC.

Only a few counts were recorded for this clonotype. The chain is built from TRBV10-3 and TRBJ2-7; TRBD1 might be the D (8 bases). CDR1 ENHRY and CDR2 SYGVKD come from the germline V gene. V was pared by 6 bases and J by 2 bases, with 14 bases between. The CDR3 sequence is 14 residues long. The CDR3 nucleotides read TGTGCCATCAGCGGACAGGGAGGGACCTACGAGCAGTACTTC. This translates into CAISGQGGTYEQYF.

The genes are TRBV4-1 and TRBJ2-1; either TRBD1 or TRBD2 may fit D (5 bases each). The CDR3 runs 17 residues. CDR1 MGHRA and CDR2 YSYEKL come from the germline V gene. V was pared by 3 bases and J by 8 bases, with 23 bases between. CDR3: CASSQGAGQGFHDEQFF. In DNA, the CDR3 is TGCGCCAGCAGCCAGGGAGCCGGTCAGGGATTTCACGATGAGCAGTTCTTC.

This clonotype was picked up a small number of times. J is TRBJ2-3 and V is TRBV5-1; TRBD1 agrees at 7 bases. The junction had 1 base not matched to a gene; V was cut back by 4 bases and J by 5 bases. Germline values: CDR1 SGHRS, CDR2 YFSETQ. CDR3 size: 12 residues. The CDR3 DNA sequence: TGCGCCAGCAGCAGACAGGGAGATACGCAGTATTTT. Translation gives CASSRQGDTQYF.

The rearrangement uses TRBV20-1 and TRBJ2-5; no firm D call. The germline V and J ends were trimmed by 0 bases and 1 base, with 9 bases remaining between them. In germline, CDR1 is DFQATT, CDR2 SNEGSKA (reference sequence). The CDR3 has 14 residues. CDR3 sequence (DNA): TGCAGTGCTAGAGATCGGATAGGCCAAGAGACCCAGTACTTC. This encodes CSARDRIGQETQYF.

This clonotype was observed a handful of times. CDR3 in amino acids: CSAPGQGMNTEAFF. As DNA, the CDR3 is TGCAGTGCCCCGGGACAGGGGATGAACACTGAAGCTTTCTTT. The genes are TRBV20-1 and TRBJ1-1, with 10 bases fitting TRBD1. The V and J ends lost 6 bases and 0 bases, in that order; junction bases with no gene match: 4. This CDR3 contains 14 residues. The germline V gene encodes CDR1 DFQATT and CDR2 SNEGSKA (reference sequence).

The CDR3, as DNA: TGTGCCAGCAGCCCTACACGGACGGTACCTAATTCACCCCTCCACTTT. Protein product: CASSPTRTVPNSPLHF. The genes are TRBV7-2 and TRBJ1-6; the D is unclear. The CDR3 length is 16 residues. The V end was cut by 5 bases, the J end by 6 bases, with 17 bases between. Germline CDR1 is SGHTA and CDR2 is FQGNSA. The full variable domain, with the rest looked up from reference TRBV7-2 and TRBJ1-6, is GAGVSQSPSNKVTEKGKDVELRCDPISGHTALYWYRQSLGQGLEFLIYFQGNSAPDKSGLPSDRFSAERTGGSVSTLTIQRTQQEDSAVYLCASSPTRTVPNSPLHFGNGTRLTVT.

In its sample, this clonotype was seen a few times. The chain links TRBV7-2 to TRBJ1-2; D unclear. CDR1 is SGHTA and CDR2 is FQGNSA in the germline V gene. This CDR3 region has 14 residues. Trimming pared 5 bases from V and 4 bases from J, leaving 14 bases between. In nucleotides, the CDR3 is TGTGCCAGCAGCCCCGGAGGGTACCTCTATGGCTACACCTTC. Its protein is CASSPGGYLYGYTF.